Below are 16 T cell receptor beta chains sequenced from a single sample in a study of cytomegalovirus exposure and HLA in healthy donors. PCR used 60 Vbeta primers and 13 Jbeta primers. Clones were read by immunoSEQ multiplex PCR, and TCRdb kept only the in-frame ones, dropping some. Of some 84,000 clones listed, approximately 78% are singletons. The specimen sequenced was PBMCs. The source of these receptors is a male donor in good health and CMV-seropositive.

The genes are TRBV9 and TRBJ2-7; 7 nucleotides align to TRBD2. The CDR3 contains 13 residues. Trimming took 0 bases from V and 6 from J; bases not matched to a gene: 3. CDR1 and CDR2 (germline): SGDLS, YYNGEE. The CDR3 DNA follows: TGTGCCAGCAGCGTAGCGACTAGCAGCGAGCAGTACTTC. This translates into CASSVATSSEQYF.

This rearrangement joins TRBV9 to TRBJ2-5; D possibly corresponds to TRBD1 (6 bases). This CDR3 is 13 amino acids long. V was cut by 2 bases and J by 5 bases, with 10 bases left in between. Germline-derived CDR1 and CDR2 are SGDLS and YYNGEE. The CDR3 DNA is TGTGCCAGCAGCGTGGGGGCAGGCGAGACCCAGTACTTC. It yields the protein CASSVGAGETQYF.

This chain joins TRBV6-5 and TRBJ2-5, with TRBD1 identical over 8 bases. The junction had 7 bases not matched to a gene; V was cut back by 5 bases and J by 2 bases. CDR3 length: 15 residues. Germline CDR1 and CDR2: MNHEY and SVGAGI. The CDR3 reads CASSATGEFQETQYF. The DNA of the CDR3 is TGTGCCAGCAGTGCGACAGGGGAGTTTCAAGAGACCCAGTACTTC.

The chain combines TRBV10-3 with TRBJ1-5, with 8 bases identical to TRBD1. J gave up 15 bases and V 0 bases, and 13 bases lay outside the gene matches. From germline, CDR1 is ENHRY and CDR2 SYGVKD. The CDR3 runs 15 residues. For the CDR3, the DNA is TGTGCCATCAGTGAGTCGGGGGCGGGGACAGGCAGTCTGCATTTT. This codes for CAISESGAGTGSLHF.

This sequence joins TRBV10-3 and TRBJ2-1; 11 bases fit TRBD2. Trimming removed 10 bases from V and 8 bases from J; junction bases left unmatched: 13. CDR1 and CDR2 from the germline V gene are ENHRY and SYGVKD. This CDR3 comprises 15 residues. The CDR3: CATNSGRAGEDEQFF. The CDR3 DNA sequence: TGTGCCACCAATAGCGGGAGGGCCGGTGAGGATGAGCAGTTCTTC.

The chain joins TRBV28 to TRBJ2-7; 10 bases map to TRBD2. Germline V gives CDR1 MDHEN, CDR2 SYDVKM. CDR3 length: 15 residues. Trimming at V came to 5 bases and at J to 4 bases, leaving 8 bases not matched to a gene. The CDR3 DNA sequence: TGTGCCAGCAGTGGCTCTAGCGGGGGATTTTACGAGCAGTACTTC. Amino acids: CASSGSSGGFYEQYF.

J is TRBJ2-3 and V is TRBV15; 10 bases line up with TRBD2. CDR1 and CDR2 from the germline V gene are LNHNV and YYDKDF (reference sequence). V lost 2 bases to trimming and J lost 4 bases; unmatched junction nucleotides: 6. The CDR3 is 16 residues long. For the CDR3, the DNA is TGTGCCACCAGCAGAATAGCGGGAGGCGGGGCAGATACGCAGTATTTT. This codes for CATSRIAGGGADTQYF. Full variable domain (remainder filled in from reference TRBV15 and TRBJ2-3): DAMVIQNPRYQVTQFGKPVTLSCSQTLNHNVMYWYQQKSSQAPKLLFHYYDKDFNNEADTPDNFQSRRPNTSFCFLDIRSPGLGDTAMYLCATSRIAGGGADTQYFGPGTRLTVL.

V gene TRBV19 combines with J gene TRBJ1-1, with a possible D match to TRBD1 (5 bases). Germline V gene data show CDR1 as LNHDA and CDR2 as SQIVND (reference sequence). Trimming cost V 2 bases and J 1 base, with 8 bases left between them. This CDR3 is built from 14 residues. The CDR3 sequence: CASSIYQGNTEAFF. The CDR3 DNA reads as TGTGCCAGTAGTATATACCAGGGGAACACTGAAGCTTTCTTT.

The rearrangement links TRBV7-9 to TRBJ1-2; 7 nucleotides match TRBD1. The CDR3 spans 16 residues. The trim removed 3 bases at V and 2 bases at J, leaving 9 bases unmatched. Germline V CDR1 and CDR2: SEHNR, FQNEAQ (reference sequence). The CDR3 spells CASSFNRGVTNYGYTF. The CDR3 bases are TGTGCCAGCAGCTTTAACAGGGGAGTGACGAACTATGGCTACACCTTC.

The V and J genes are TRBV28 and TRBJ2-7; 9 bases align to TRBD1. The CDR3 has 15 amino acids. Trimming cost V 4 bases and J 7 bases; bases outside gene matches: 11. Germline V CDR1 and CDR2: MDHEN, SYDVKM. The CDR3 DNA sequence: TGTGCCAGCAGTTCTACAGGGGGCTTAGTGAGTGAGCAGTACTTC. Encoded protein: CASSSTGGLVSEQYF.

This chain uses TRBV20-1 with TRBJ2-2; D is ambiguous. Deletions cut 7 bases from V and 7 bases from J, with 7 bases between. Germline CDR1 DFQATT, CDR2 SNEGSKA (reference sequence). The CDR3 sequence is 10 residues long. The CDR3 here is CSGGFGELFF. CDR3 in DNA: TGCAGTGGCGGATTCGGGGAGCTGTTTTTT.

This chain connects TRBV7-9 to TRBJ2-2, with D possibly matching TRBD2 (5 bases). The ends were cut back, 5 bases at V and 6 bases at J, with 13 bases in the middle. Germline V gives CDR1 SEHNR, CDR2 FQNEAQ (reference sequence). The CDR3 extends over 14 amino acids. Here the CDR3 reads CASSPLGGAGELFF. The CDR3 bases are TGTGCCAGCAGCCCCCTTGGAGGAGCCGGGGAGCTGTTTTTT.

The J gene is TRBJ1-2, the V gene TRBV27, with 12 positions matching TRBD1. The CDR3 contains 14 residues. Germline V gene data show CDR1 as MNHEY and CDR2 as SMNVEV (reference sequence). Trimming took 5 bases from V and 8 from J; bases not matched to a gene: 6. CDR3 sequence: CASSPRDRGRGYTF. The CDR3 DNA is TGTGCCAGCAGTCCACGGGACAGGGGGCGGGGCTACACCTTC.

This chain links TRBV28 with TRBJ2-1; 7 nucleotides agree with TRBD1. CDR1 and CDR2 (germline): MDHEN, SYDVKM. CDR3 length equals 16 residues. With V trimmed by 4 bases and J by 4 bases, 10 bases remained unmatched. CDR3 nucleotide sequence: TGTGCCAGCAGTTCCCCCATCCGACAGGGTTACAATGAGCAGTTCTTC. Amino acid sequence: CASSSPIRQGYNEQFF.

The CDR3 region has the DNA TGTGCCAGCAGTGCCACCCTAGGACTCGGGGAGCTGTTTTTT. Its translation is CASSATLGLGELFF. The chain joins TRBV25-1 to TRBJ2-2, with D perhaps matching TRBD2 (5 bases). This CDR3 spans 14 amino acids. From germline, CDR1 is MGHDK and CDR2 SYGVNS. V was shortened by 4 bases and J by 7 bases, with 13 bases between the two germline ends.

The gene calls are TRBV7-8 and TRBJ2-6, with 9 bases that match TRBD1. Trimming at V came to 5 bases and at J to 2 bases, leaving 7 bases not matched to a gene. This CDR3 comprises 17 residues. Germline loops: CDR1 SGHVS, CDR2 FQNEAQ. The CDR3 sequence is CASSPEGTGTGANVLTF. CDR3 nucleotide sequence: TGTGCCAGCAGCCCTGAAGGGACAGGGACTGGGGCCAACGTCCTGACTTTC.